This T cell receptor beta chain was identified during a study of post-analysis software for immune sequencing data. Study conclusions and caveats: The study found TRBV5-6, TRBV5-1 and TRBV20-1 among a handful of TRBV segments more frequent in patients than controls. F measure clustering grouped samples strongly by preparation batch.

The CDR3 has 13 residues. Per the germline V gene, CDR1 is DFQATT and CDR2 is SNEGSKA (reference sequence). The V segment lost 5 bases and the J segment 0 bases; nucleotides outside the gene matches: 3. Each TCR beta cDNA library carried unique molecular identifiers. One entry per CDR3 protein, called by TCRdb with MiXCR from the PCR reads. The table has fewer than 550,000 distinct CDR3 sequences, roughly 34% seen once. Notes on this clonotype: The target antigen is unknown.

The sequence was collected from a girl aged 2 to 17 with multiple sclerosis. V usage is TRBV20-1 and J usage is TRBJ1-2; TRBD1 aligns across 7 bases. Sequences were obtained from blood. The CDR3 DNA is TGCAGTGCTGGGACAGATCCTAACTATGGCTACACCTTC. This sequence encodes CSAGTDPNYGYTF.